The 13 T cell receptor beta chains in this list originate from one sample, sequenced in a study of glioma-infiltrating T cells after dendritic cell vaccination. Some clones are missing from TCRdb's copy, which holds only in-frame ones; the method was immunoSEQ multiplex PCR. The sample has 80,000 to 95,000 clones; more than 70% are singletons. The sequences come from blood, collected before dendritic cell vaccination. The receptors originated from a human donor with glioblastoma.

The chain couples TRBV5-1 to TRBJ2-1; possibly TRBD1 for D (6 bases). V shed 0 bases and J shed 2 bases, with 12 bases lying between them. Germline lookup yields CDR1 SGHRS and CDR2 YFSETQ. The CDR3 is 16 residues long. The CDR3: CASSLVVGGPYNEQFF. CDR3 DNA sequence: TGCGCCAGCAGCTTGGTTGTAGGGGGACCCTACAATGAGCAGTTCTTC.

The V call is TRBV11-2, the J call TRBJ1-1; 8 positions agree with TRBD1. Per germline, CDR1 SGHAT and CDR2 FQNNGV. V was pared by 1 base and J by 3 bases, with 7 bases of the junction left unmatched. CDR3 length: 16 amino acids. The CDR3 loop reads CASSLAHGRGHTEAFF. The CDR3 DNA follows: TGTGCCAGCAGCTTAGCACACGGCAGGGGGCACACTGAAGCTTTCTTT. The full variable domain, in which reference TRBV11-2 and TRBJ1-1 provide the parts outside the CDR3, is EAGVAQSPRYKIIEKRQSVAFWCNPISGHATLYWYQQILGQGPKLLIQFQNNGVVDDSQLPKDRFSAERLKGVDSTLKIQPAKLEDSAVYLCASSLAHGRGHTEAFFGQGTRLTVV.

This chain uses TRBV5-6 with TRBJ2-7; maybe TRBD1 (6 bases). V was pared by 4 bases and J by 5 bases, with 16 bases between. In germline, CDR1 is SGHDT, CDR2 YYEEEE. The CDR3 is 14 residues long. The DNA for the CDR3 is TGTGCCAGCAGCACCTACAGGGTTTTCCACGAGCAGTACTTC. Residues: CASSTYRVFHEQYF.

The chain uses TRBV5-6 and TRBJ2-7, with a weak D call TRBD1 (5 bases). The V gene's germline CDR1 is SGHDT and CDR2 YYEEEE. Trimming removed 3 bases from V and 4 bases from J, with 11 bases in between. The CDR3 extends over 13 amino acids. The CDR3 DNA sequence: TGTGCCAGCAGCTACCGTAACAGGTACGAGCAGTACTTC. This encodes CASSYRNRYEQYF. Full variable domain (outside the CDR3, taken from reference TRBV5-6 and TRBJ2-7): DAGVTQSPTHLIKTRGQQVTLRCSPKSGHDTVSWYQQALGQGPQFIFQYYEEEERQRGNFPDRFSGHQFPNYSSELNVNALLLGDSALYLCASSYRNRYEQYFGPGTRLTVT.

The CDR3 reads CASRAYSGTTYEQYF. In nucleotides, the CDR3 is TGTGCCAGTCGAGCCTATAGCGGGACAACCTACGAGCAGTACTTC. The chain combines TRBV19 with TRBJ2-7; TRBD2 matches at 8 bases. Germline values: CDR1 LNHDA, CDR2 SQIVND (reference sequence). The CDR3 spans 15 residues. V trimming: 8 bases; J trimming: 2 bases; junction bases outside the gene matches: 11.

V is TRBV5-6 and J is TRBJ2-1; 8 bases are shared with TRBD2. With 6 bases clipped from V and 5 bases from J, the junction kept 19 bases outside the gene matches. This CDR3 contains 18 residues. Germline lookup yields CDR1 SGHDT and CDR2 YYEEEE. For the CDR3, the DNA is TGTGCCAGCACCCCGGGGGGGGAGCGGGAGAGAACCCACAATGAGCAGTTCTTC. Amino acids: CASTPGGERERTHNEQFF.

This clone has a handful of counts. At one of its ends the junction is not consistent with the germline gene, which may arise from a read error. The V and J genes are TRBV23-1 and TRBJ1-4; D remains unclear. TRBV23-1 is an open reading frame, and its role is uncertain. The length of the CDR3 is 11 residues. The CDR3 protein is CASSQSGQIPF. The CDR3 DNA is TGCGCCAGCAGTCAATCGGGCCAGATACCTTTT.

This clone was seen more than once but under ten times. Other DNA sequences in the same sample also yield this CDR3. V and J are TRBV9 and TRBJ2-1; D is uncertain. CDR1 SGDLS and CDR2 YYNGEE come from the germline V gene. CDR3 size: 11 residues. The ends were cut back, 0 bases at V and 9 bases at J, with 4 bases in the middle. This CDR3 is CASSVASEQFF. CDR3 bases: TGTGCCAGCAGCGTAGCTAGTGAGCAGTTCTTC.

This clone was picked up a small number of times. The genes are TRBV4-1 and TRBJ1-3; 7 nucleotides line up with TRBD1. The CDR3 totals 15 residues. Germline loops: CDR1 MGHRA, CDR2 YSYEKL. V shed 3 bases, J shed 4 bases, and the junction held 6 bases outside the gene matches. For the CDR3, the DNA is TGCGCCAGCAGCCAGCTGACAGGGCTCGGAAACACCATATATTTT. It is translated as CASSQLTGLGNTIYF.

This chain connects TRBV27 to TRBJ1-1, with 9 bases identical to TRBD1. There are 13 residues in the CDR3. V gave up 8 bases and J gave up 2 bases; unmatched junction bases: 3. The V gene's germline CDR1 is MNHEY and CDR2 SMNVEV (reference sequence). The CDR3 nucleotides read TGTGCCAGCGGACAGGGGCTCAACACTGAAGCTTTCTTT. It translates to CASGQGLNTEAFF.

The chain recombines TRBV6-5 with TRBJ1-2; 9 bases fit TRBD1. Germline V gene lookup returns CDR1 MNHEY and CDR2 SVGAGI. The CDR3 is 15 residues long. V dropped 2 bases and J dropped 4; count of bases not matched to a gene: 5. The CDR3 DNA sequence: TGTGCCAGCAGTTACGGGACAGGGCATGGCTATGGCTACACCTTC. Amino acids: CASSYGTGHGYGYTF.

The V gene is TRBV9, the J gene TRBJ1-2; no reliable D call. The CDR3 runs to 13 residues. In germline, CDR1 is SGDLS, CDR2 YYNGEE. The V end was cut by 6 bases, the J end by 1 base, with 10 bases between. CDR3 nucleotides: TGTGCCAGCACCAACGGACTTAACTATGGCTACACCTTC. Encoded protein: CASTNGLNYGYTF.

The chain employs TRBV7-8 and TRBJ2-7, with 7 bases fitting TRBD1. Germline CDR1 is SGHVS and CDR2 is FQNEAQ. J was trimmed by 6 bases and V by 4 bases; bases with no gene match: 12. The CDR3 has 15 residues. CDR3 residues: CASSSNPRQGSEQYF. CDR3 in DNA: TGTGCCAGCAGCTCCAATCCAAGACAGGGCTCCGAGCAGTACTTC.